What follows describes a single T cell receptor beta chain. Its specificity is not known. RNA was extracted from bulk tissue without any cell sorting. The data derive from a study of tumor and adjacent non-tumor tissue in lung cancer. Study overall: The patients, around 9 men and about five women, were roughly 30 to 85 with stage I to III disease. Study-wide results and limits: Tumor repertoires had a smaller top 100 clone share than normal lung. Significantly higher TCR diversity was found in tumor than normal lung.

The library came from three nested PCR rounds adapted from ARM-PCR protocols. TCRdb reprocessed the multiplex PCR reads with MiXCR, giving one entry per CDR3 protein. This sample has approximately 140,000 distinct CDR3 sequences, with roughly 70% found just once. Sequencing used lung tumor tissue. This receptor was identified in a man aged 55 to 70 with small cell lung cancer.

The CDR3 sequence: CASSLTVGVYEQYF. In DNA form, the CDR3 reads TGTGCCAGCAGCTTGACCGTCGGTGTCTACGAGCAGTACTTC. The chain employs TRBV11-3 and TRBJ2-7; D not certain. The CDR3 length is 14 residues. V lost 3 bases and J 3 bases, leaving 12 bases between the germline ends. Germline CDR1 reads SGHNT; CDR2 reads YENEEA.